The clone carrying this T cell receptor (beta chain) was observed many times. V was shortened by 1 base and J by 4 bases, with 7 bases between the two germline ends. This CDR3 is built from 13 residues. This sample stems from a study of identical twins. Addition of a universal primer site occurred through template switching, and cDNA carried unique molecular identifiers. TCRdb ran MiXCR on the 5' RACE reads and lists one entry per CDR3 protein. The repertoire consists of just under 650,000 distinct CDR3 sequences, with roughly 7.2% occurring once and the leading ten covering approximately 1.5%. The sample was also reused in another study, on yellow fever vaccine responses in identical twins. As that report states: Convergence reportedly seemed to mark part of the twins' vaccine T cell response, with personalization marking the rest.

Sequencing used PBMCs. The chain employs TRBV12-3 or TRBV12-4 and TRBJ1-1; D is undetermined. The clonotype was recovered from a woman aged 18-29 years in good health. In DNA form, the CDR3 reads TGTGCCAGCAGTTTAGGGGTATTCACTGAAGCTTTCTTT. Amino acids: CASSLGVFTEAFF.